This entry features one T cell receptor (beta chain) sequence. This entry is derived from a study of control samples from healthy donors and cancer patients. Produced via immunoSEQ multiplex PCR; TCRdb's table is partial and in-frame only. The sample holds 75,000 to 90,000 clones, roughly nine tenths seen once. Trimming removed 3 bases from V and 7 bases from J, with 10 bases in between. The germline gives CDR1 MDHEN, CDR2 SYDVKM. The CDR3 consists of 13 residues. This sequence was found in a woman in her 50s with colorectal cancer. This chain uses TRBV28 with TRBJ2-1; tentative D call: TRBD2 (6 bases). The sequenced sample consisted of PBMCs. The CDR3, as DNA: TGTGCCAGCAGTTTCGGGGGTTGGAATGAGCAGTTCTTC. As protein: CASSFGGWNEQFF.